This is a list of T cell receptor beta chains from one sample in a study of blood T cell repertoires in COVID-19. This table comes from immunoSEQ multiplex PCR, and its TCRdb copy is limited to in-frame clones, with some not included. The data contain 200,000 to 300,000 clones, about 89% of them singletons. Sequenced: PBMCs or T cells enriched from blood (not recorded which). These receptors came from a woman younger than 45 who had recovered from COVID-19. The CDR3 runs from the conserved cysteine through the conserved F or W. D genes are given only for firm matches. Clone size, where shown, is once, few, many, or a class for clones that have expanded.

clone_size j_call d_call v_call cdr3_aa cdr3_nt
- TRBJ2-7 TRBD1 TRBV28 CATRAGGSYEQYF TGTGCCACCCGGGCAGGGGGCTCCTACGAGCAGTACTTC
many TRBJ1-2 TRBD1 TRBV7-8 CASSLAGQGNYGYTF TGTGCCAGCAGCTTAGCAGGACAGGGGAACTATGGCTACACCTTC
once TRBJ1-6 - TRBV5-6 CASSLVVRANSPLHF TGTGCCAGCAGCTTGGTCGTCAGGGCCAATTCACCCCTCCACTTT
- TRBJ1-1 - TRBV6-1 CASSEWVGRQAVRTEAFF TGTGCCAGCAGTGAATGGGTCGGCCGACAGGCGGTTAGGACTGAAGCTTTCTTT
- TRBJ2-1 - TRBV3-1/TRBV3-2 CASSQDSVNEQFF TGTGCCAGCAGCCAAGACTCCGTCAATGAGCAGTTCTTC
- TRBJ2-1 - TRBV7-8 CASSLGARYNEQFF TGTGCCAGCAGCTTAGGAGCCAGGTACAATGAGCAGTTCTTC
few TRBJ1-2 - TRBV19 CASSNAGSYGYTF TGTGCCAGTAGTAACGCGGGTTCCTATGGCTACACCTTC
- TRBJ2-3 TRBD1 TRBV3-1/TRBV3-2 CASTDGTALQYF TGTGCCAGCACCGACGGGACAGCTCTGCAGTATTTT
- TRBJ2-2 TRBD2 TRBV11-2 CASSLASGRTGELFF TGTGCCAGCAGCTTAGCTAGCGGGAGAACCGGGGAGCTGTTTTTT
- TRBJ2-1 - TRBV7-2 CASSLGRASYNEQFF TGTGCCAGCAGCTTGGGCAGGGCATCCTACAATGAGCAGTTCTTC
- TRBJ1-2 - TRBV4-3 CASSQVTGYGYTF TGCGCCAGCAGCCAGGTGACGGGTTATGGCTACACCTTC
- TRBJ1-2 TRBD1 TRBV28 CASSLAAGTGMYYGYTF TGTGCCAGCAGTTTAGCCGCCGGGACAGGGATGTACTATGGCTACACCTTC
- TRBJ2-7 TRBD1 TRBV29-1 CSVSQGNRGSGEQYF TGCAGCGTATCTCAAGGGAACAGGGGCTCAGGCGAGCAGTACTTC
few TRBJ2-3 TRBD2 TRBV7-2 CASSLTAPGGADTQYF TGTGCCAGCAGCTTAACAGCGCCGGGGGGGGCAGATACGCAGTATTTT
- TRBJ2-1 - TRBV5-5 CASSLAGGGVGEQFF TGTGCCAGCAGCTTGGCGGGGGGCGGCGTGGGCGAGCAGTTCTTC
- TRBJ1-1 - TRBV6-4 CASSLTRNTEAFF TGTGCCAGCAGCTTAACAAGGAACACTGAAGCTTTCTTT
once TRBJ1-5 - TRBV19 CASSEGESGNQPQHF TGTGCCAGTAGTGAGGGGGAGAGTGGCAATCAGCCCCAGCATTTT
once TRBJ1-6 - TRBV19 CASSIERNSPLHF TGTGCCAGTAGTATAGAACGGAATTCACCCCTCCACTTT
- TRBJ1-2 TRBD1 TRBV28 CASRGTGTEGYGYTF TGTGCCAGCAGGGGAACCGGGACAGAGGGCTATGGCTACACCTTC
- TRBJ1-1 - TRBV10-2 CASSESPRANTEAFF TGCGCCAGCAGTGAGTCTCCCCGAGCGAACACTGAAGCTTTCTTT
- TRBJ2-1 - TRBV7-3 CASSFGSINEQFF TGTGCCAGCAGCTTTGGCTCGATCAATGAGCAGTTCTTC
- TRBJ1-1 - TRBV7-9 CASSPAGGKAVF TGTGCCAGCAGCCCCGCCGGGGGAAAGGCGGTCTTT
- TRBJ1-2 TRBD1 TRBV9 CASSSYSTGVIYGYTF TGTGCCAGCAGCTCGTACTCAACAGGGGTTATCTATGGCTACACCTTC
- TRBJ2-2 - TRBV4-2 CASSQDLQQGWGLFF TGTGCCAGCAGCCAAGATTTACAGCAGGGGTGGGGGCTGTTTTTT
- TRBJ1-3 - TRBV21-1 CASSRRDGTTGNTIYF TGTGCCAGCAGTAGACGGGACGGGACAACGGGAAACACCATATATTTT
- TRBJ1-4 - TRBV15 CATSTVGRDLFF TGTGCCACCAGCACAGTAGGGAGGGACCTGTTTTTT
- TRBJ2-1 - TRBV5-1 CASSLVEGNEQFF TGCGCCAGCAGCTTGGTGGAGGGGAATGAGCAGTTCTTC
- TRBJ1-2 - TRBV30 CAWTRGFGYGYTF TGTGCCTGGACCCGGGGGTTCGGCTATGGCTACACCTTC
- TRBJ2-7 - TRBV27 CASSLYDSYYEQYF TGTGCCAGCAGTTTATATGACAGTTACTACGAGCAGTACTTC
- TRBJ2-7 TRBD2 TRBV11-3 CASSTRLALLYEQYF TGTGCCAGCAGCACTAGACTAGCGCTTCTCTACGAGCAGTACTTC
- TRBJ2-7 - TRBV18 CASSPTGQYEQYF TGTGCCAGCTCACCGACAGGCCAGTACGAGCAGTACTTC
once TRBJ2-7 - TRBV24-1 CATSDEARSYEQYF TGTGCCACCAGTGATGAAGCCCGATCCTACGAGCAGTACTTC
- TRBJ1-3 - TRBV7-8 CASSLGAGVFSGNTIYF TGTGCCAGCAGCTTAGGGGCGGGGGTTTTCTCTGGAAACACCATATATTTT
- TRBJ1-1 TRBD1 TRBV4-3 CASSPGGRGVTEAFF TGCGCCAGCAGCCCAGGGGGCAGGGGGGTCACTGAAGCTTTCTTT
- TRBJ2-3 TRBD2 TRBV10-3 CAISGSLAGPTDTQYF TGTGCCATCAGCGGGTCTCTAGCGGGCCCCACAGATACGCAGTATTTT
- TRBJ1-1 - TRBV28 CASSESGARGKTNTEAFF TGTGCCAGCAGTGAGTCAGGGGCAAGGGGAAAAACGAACACTGAAGCTTTCTTT
- TRBJ2-7 TRBD2 TRBV7-2 CASSLDSGAGANEQYF TGTGCCAGCAGCTTAGATTCTGGAGCGGGAGCGAACGAGCAGTACTTC
- TRBJ1-2 - TRBV7-2 CASSSGAGTRGDGYTF TGTGCCAGCAGCTCCGGGGCGGGGACTCGAGGTGATGGCTACACCTTC
- TRBJ2-5 TRBD1 TRBV24-1 CATSDSRGRETQYF TGTGCCACCAGTGATTCAAGGGGGCGCGAGACCCAGTACTTC
- TRBJ2-2 - TRBV11-2 CASSSTDSGRDGELFF TGTGCCAGCAGCTCGACAGACTCGGGGCGGGACGGGGAGCTGTTTTTT
- TRBJ1-3 TRBD1 TRBV7-9 CASSPRLLGQLRSGNTIYF TGTGCCAGCAGCCCCCGCCTCCTGGGACAGCTCCGCTCTGGAAACACCATATATTTT